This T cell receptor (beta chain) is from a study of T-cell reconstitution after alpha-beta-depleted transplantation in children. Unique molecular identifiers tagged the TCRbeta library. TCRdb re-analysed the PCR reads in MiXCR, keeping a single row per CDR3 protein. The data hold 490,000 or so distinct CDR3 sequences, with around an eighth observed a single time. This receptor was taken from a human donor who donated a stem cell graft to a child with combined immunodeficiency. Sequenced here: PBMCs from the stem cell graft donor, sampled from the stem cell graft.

CDR3 DNA: TGTGCCAGCAGTGACACAGGGGAAGGCGAAAAACTGTTTTTT. Translation: CASSDTGEGEKLFF. The chain links TRBV25-1 to TRBJ1-4; 7 bases align to TRBD1. The CDR3 has 14 amino acids. Trimming cost V 3 bases and J 8 bases; bases outside gene matches: 6. Germline V gene lookup returns CDR1 MGHDK and CDR2 SYGVNS.